This TCR beta chain was observed in a study of cytotoxic CD8 clonotypes in ibrutinib-treated CLL (dated by TCRdb to the early 2020s). General notes on the study: The cohort was composed of ten to eleven relapsed/refractory and roughly 16 treatment-naive patients; IGHV unmutated status was identified in some 17 patients. Cryopreserved peripheral blood mononuclear cells were collected at three points: before therapy, at response, and at either sustained remission or disease progression. Of the approximately 86 people in the trial, roughly 27 had longitudinal samples available. Patients were still on ibrutinib when every remission and progressive disease sample was collected. An average of approximately 260,000 productive templates and tens of thousands of productive rearrangements was obtained per sample. Responses were partial in around 25 patients and complete in 2; after median approximately 66 months follow-up, roughly 15 stayed in remission and some twelve progressed. Samples at response were collected after a median of roughly 13 months of treatment, with a range of about 6 to 40 months. General findings and caveats noted by the study authors: Sustained-remission and progressing patients did not have matched sampling times, and lymph node repertoires were not examined. Baseline clonality exceeded that of age-matched healthy donors and correlated strongly with circulating CD8+ T-cell counts. Public clonotypes were rare and either shrank or stayed stable during treatment, and the rise in clonality at ibrutinib response reflected expansion of private clonotypes. At ibrutinib response clonality went up, during sustained remission it held steady, and at progression it dropped back toward baseline.

This sample's time point label indicates: progressive disease on ibrutinib. For TCR beta library preparation, about 1.8 micrograms of genomic DNA were isolated from cryopreserved PBMCs. Longitudinal blood samples from CLL patients on ibrutinib monotherapy underwent high-throughput TCR beta sequencing. The patients were enrolled in a single-center, open-label phase 2 trial of ibrutinib monotherapy. Looking up the germline V gene yields CDR1 SGHTA and CDR2 FQGTGA. At the junction V is shortened by 4 bases and J by 2 bases; bases outside the gene matches: 6. The CDR3 has 15 amino acids, counting the end cysteine and phenylalanine. The only DNA kept is the CDR3, 45 bases in frame from the first base. On a MiSeq, deep resolution sequencing aimed for a depth between 1 in 1 million and 1 in 200,000 T cells, with each clonotype covered approximately 10x on average. The immunoSEQ hsTCRB Kit was used to generate TCR beta libraries. The paper's data handling went like this. Data were analyzed with ImmunoSEQ Data Assistant and ImmunoSEQ Analyzer, with V, D and J genes assigned per IMGT definitions. Clonality was computed as one minus normalized Shannon entropy of productive rearrangement frequencies, ranging from 0 to 1. Only overrepresented clonotypes making up at least 0.05% of each patient's repertoire were included in the public clonotype analysis. Roughly 13 repertoires from age-matched healthy donors, obtained from immuneACCESS, served as clonality controls. Not all clones reach the TCRdb copy of this immuneACCESS table, which keeps in-frame sequences only. Checked studies attribute under half of the gap to unresolved V genes and leave the rest unexplained. V and J calls and clone size are those listed in that table; D and trimming were worked out from the DNA. Across this sample there are 12,000 or so clones, with about 81% seen only once. The ten largest make up about 22% of the sample.

Comment on this clone: Its antigen is currently not known. Within one base of it there is no much larger clone, and no base qualities were kept.

The sequences come from PBMCs, collected at disease progression, from a patient treated with ibrutinib. This TCR was recovered from a human donor with chronic lymphocytic leukemia. The sequence joins TRBV7-3 to TRBJ1-2; the junction holds 8 bases that match TRBD1. The CDR3 region has the sequence CASSSQGASNYGYTF. The sequenced DNA: TGTGCCAGCAGCTCCCAGGGGGCCTCAAACTATGGCTACACCTTC.